These 17 T cell receptor beta chains were all obtained from the same sample, sequenced in a study of blood T cell repertoires in COVID-19. Sequencing used immunoSEQ multiplex PCR; TCRdb keeps in-frame clones, though not all of them. The profile covers 330,000 or so clones, with about 87% appearing a single time and 5% taken by the ten largest. Sequencing was done on a sample of PBMCs or T cells enriched from blood (not recorded which). The source is a man aged 25-40 years who had recovered from COVID-19.

A single count supports this clone. This CDR3 is CASSLLTENTEAFF. The CDR3 nucleotides are TGTGCCAGTAGTCTCCTGACAGAGAACACTGAAGCTTTCTTT. This chain uses TRBV19 with TRBJ1-1; tentatively, D is TRBD1 (5 bases). The CDR3 loop spans 14 amino acids. Germline V lookup: CDR1 LNHDA, CDR2 SQIVND (reference sequence). Between the trimmed V and J ends, which lost 5 bases and 1 base, there was a span of 11 bases.

This chain joins TRBV5-6 and TRBJ1-5, with D unresolved. This CDR3 comprises 14 residues. V dropped 4 bases and J dropped 7 bases, with 15 bases sitting between them. The V gene's germline CDR1 is SGHDT and CDR2 YYEEEE. The CDR3 region has the DNA TGTGCCAGCAGCCTGGGGTCGGGGATCCAGCCCCAGCATTTT. It is translated as CASSLGSGIQPQHF.

CDR3 coding DNA: TGTGCCAGCAGCACTCTCCCTAACGGGGAGCTGTTTTTT. Protein product: CASSTLPNGELFF. The gene calls are TRBV27 and TRBJ2-2, with D unclear. Germline V CDR1 and CDR2: MNHEY, SMNVEV (reference sequence). The CDR3 totals 13 residues. V dropped 6 bases and J dropped 7 bases, with 12 bases sitting between them.

The J gene is TRBJ1-1, the V gene TRBV19; D unresolved. Germline V gene lookup returns CDR1 LNHDA and CDR2 SQIVND (reference sequence). Between the trimmed V and J ends, which lost 3 bases and 1 base, there was a span of 9 bases. The CDR3 sequence is 14 residues long. The CDR3 is CASSMWQSNTEAFF. CDR3 coding DNA: TGTGCCAGTAGTATGTGGCAGTCGAACACTGAAGCTTTCTTT.

The chain carries TRBV10-3 and TRBJ2-2, with D unresolved. The CDR3 is 14 residues long. V shed 2 bases and J shed 6 bases, with 10 bases lying between them. CDR1 is ENHRY, CDR2 SYGVKD, per germline. The CDR3 sequence is CAISEPRRAGELFF. CDR3 nucleotide sequence: TGTGCCATCAGTGAGCCGAGGCGCGCCGGGGAGCTGTTTTTT.

This rearrangement joins TRBV7-9 to TRBJ2-5, with TRBD2 matching 9 bases. Germline V gives CDR1 SEHNR, CDR2 FQNEAQ (reference sequence). Unmatched junction bases numbered 9, after V lost 1 base and J lost 0 bases. The CDR3 loop spans 18 amino acids. The CDR3 loop is CASSLGPGTSLYQETQYF. The CDR3 DNA reads TGTGCCAGCAGCTTAGGGCCGGGGACTAGCCTATACCAAGAGACCCAGTACTTC.

The chain combines TRBV5-8 with TRBJ1-5; no definite D call. Germline assignment: CDR1 SGHTS and CDR2 YDEGEE. The CDR3 length is 13 residues. Trimming cost V 2 bases and J 3 bases, with 6 bases left between them. CDR3 sequence: CASSFRFNQPQHF. CDR3 coding DNA: TGTGCCAGCAGCTTTCGGTTCAATCAGCCCCAGCATTTT.

In this sample, this clone turned up once. V is TRBV6-5 and J is TRBJ2-1, with 13 bases aligning to TRBD2. The germline V gene has CDR1 MNHEY and CDR2 SVGAGI. There are 16 residues in the CDR3. The V segment lost 1 base and the J segment 6 bases; nucleotides outside the gene matches: 3. The CDR3 bases are TGTGCCAGCAGTTACTGGACTAGCGGGGGTTCCAATGAGCAGTTCTTC. Translating gives CASSYWTSGGSNEQFF.

V is TRBV18 and J is TRBJ2-7; D is possibly TRBD2 (6 bases). V shed 3 bases and J shed 6 bases, with 24 bases lying between them. This CDR3 comprises 17 residues. Germline-derived CDR1 and CDR2 are KGHSH and LQKENI. The CDR3 loop is CASSPPPGRGTRPEQYF. CDR3 in DNA: TGTGCCAGCTCACCTCCCCCGGGACGCGGGACTCGGCCCGAGCAGTACTTC.

This sequence joins TRBV13 and TRBJ1-5; 10 bases line up with TRBD1. The CDR3 consists of 14 residues. With V trimmed by 4 bases and J by 7 bases, 4 bases remained unmatched. Germline V gene lookup returns CDR1 PRHDT and CDR2 FYEKMQ (reference sequence). CDR3 DNA sequence: TGTGCCAGCAGCTCCGGGACAGGGGTGCAGCCCCAGCATTTT. Amino acid sequence: CASSSGTGVQPQHF.

This clone was counted once. The same CDR3 arises from other DNA sequences in this sample as well. The chain links TRBV7-3 to TRBJ2-5; possible D gene TRBD2, 6 bases. The CDR3 loop spans 14 amino acids. Germline lookup yields CDR1 SGHTA and CDR2 FQGTGA. V was trimmed by 0 bases and J by 3 bases, leaving 8 bases between them. CDR3 amino acids: CASSLTGGEETQYF. The CDR3 DNA sequence: TGTGCCAGCAGCTTAACGGGGGGAGAAGAGACCCAGTACTTC.

The chain combines TRBV10-3 with TRBJ2-5; TRBD1 matches 10 bases. This CDR3 comprises 14 residues. After removal of 8 bases from V and 4 bases from J, the junction contained 7 bases not matched to a gene. Per germline, CDR1 ENHRY and CDR2 SYGVKD. The DNA of the CDR3 is TGTGCCATCGGGGACAGGGGCGGTCGAGAGACCCAGTACTTC. It codes for CAIGDRGGRETQYF.

The V gene is TRBV6-5, the J gene TRBJ1-1, with TRBD1 as a possible D gene (6 bases). The CDR3 is 15 residues long. Germline CDR1 and CDR2: MNHEY and SVGAGI. V was clipped by 8 bases and J by 2 bases, with 18 bases between them. CDR3: CASLQPGTRNTEAFF. The CDR3 DNA reads as TGTGCCAGCCTACAACCCGGGACACGTAACACTGAAGCTTTCTTT.

The genes are TRBV6-5 and TRBJ2-5; TRBD1 matches at 9 bases. The CDR3 has 15 amino acids. The germline V gene has CDR1 MNHEY and CDR2 SVGAGI. V shed 4 bases, J shed 5 bases, and the junction held 8 bases outside the gene matches. The CDR3 spells CASSSRDRVSETQYF. The CDR3 DNA sequence: TGTGCCAGCAGTTCCCGGGACAGGGTCTCCGAGACCCAGTACTTC.

The rearrangement uses TRBV19 and TRBJ1-5; D is uncertain. Germline V gene data show CDR1 as LNHDA and CDR2 as SQIVND (reference sequence). Trimming took 0 bases from V and 5 from J, leaving 17 bases between them. The length of the CDR3 is 17 residues. The CDR3 loop reads CASSIDYRTVWDQPQHF. The CDR3 nucleotides are TGTGCCAGTAGTATAGATTACCGCACAGTGTGGGATCAGCCCCAGCATTTT.

The chain carries TRBV29-1 and TRBJ1-3, with a tentative D call TRBD1 (6 bases). CDR3 length equals 15 residues. Germline-derived CDR1 and CDR2 are SQVTM and ANQGSEA. Trimming removed 7 bases from V and 0 bases from J, with 16 bases in between. CDR3 sequence reads: CSALTGYVSGNTIYF. CDR3 in DNA: TGCAGCGCCCTGACAGGCTACGTCTCTGGAAACACCATATATTTT.

This chain connects TRBV9 to TRBJ1-5; D gene uncertain. The V gene's germline CDR1 is SGDLS and CDR2 YYNGEE. The V end was cut by 0 bases, the J end by 1 base, with 17 bases between. CDR3 size: 18 residues. CDR3 DNA: TGTGCCAGCAGCGTAGAAATTATGAGAGGAAGAAGCAATCAGCCCCAGCATTTT. The encoded protein is CASSVEIMRGRSNQPQHF.